Described below is a single TCR beta chain sequence and its context. What it binds is unknown. This entry is derived from a study of blood T cells in healthy people across ages. The overall study: Every two T cells gave about one barcoded beta molecule via template switching.

For the second PCR, which ran for roughly 7 to 11 cycles, a sample-barcoded 5' primer and a J-beta primer mix were used. TCRdb ran MiXCR on the 5' RACE reads and lists one entry per CDR3 protein. This repertoire shows about 1,400,000 distinct CDR3 sequences, almost 60% found once; its top ten account for 6.5% to 8%. Whole-study results and caveats: The unknown donor CMV status may have confounded expanded clonotype changes. Whereas aged donors had fewer naive CD4+ cells, long-lived donors had more of them and higher diversity.

Roughly 10 milliliters of peripheral blood were drawn from each donor. CDR1 MDHEN and CDR2 SYDVKM come from the germline V gene. Germline trimming cut 6 bases from V and 6 bases from J; bases unmatched to any gene: 4. The CDR3 loop spans 12 amino acids. V gene TRBV28 combines with J gene TRBJ2-7; 8 bases map to TRBD1. The sequencing sample was made of blood. This TCR came from a man aged 18 to 29 in good health. In DNA, the CDR3 is TGTGCCAGCAGGTTCACAGGGGGCGAGCAGTACTTC. Amino acids: CASRFTGGEQYF. Looking up the rest from reference TRBV28 and TRBJ2-7 gives the full variable domain: DVKVTQSSRYLVKRTGEKVFLECVQDMDHENMFWYRQDPGLGLRLIYFSYDVKMKEKGDIPEGYSVSREKKERFSLILESASTNQTSMYLCASRFTGGEQYFGPGTRLTVT.